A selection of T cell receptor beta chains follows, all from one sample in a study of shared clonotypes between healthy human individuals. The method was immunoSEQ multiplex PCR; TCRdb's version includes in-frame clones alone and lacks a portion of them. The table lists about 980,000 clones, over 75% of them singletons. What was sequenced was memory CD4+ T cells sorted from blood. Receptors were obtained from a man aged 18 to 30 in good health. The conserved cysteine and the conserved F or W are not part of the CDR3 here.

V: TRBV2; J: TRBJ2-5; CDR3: ASRVADRGLGTQY
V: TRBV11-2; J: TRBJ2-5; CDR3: ASSSAGQGGGETQY
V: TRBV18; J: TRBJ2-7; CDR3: ASSTGLAGEQQY
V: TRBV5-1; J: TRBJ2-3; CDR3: ASSLARFGFTDTQY
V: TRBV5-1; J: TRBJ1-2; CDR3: ASSFGQASNYGYT
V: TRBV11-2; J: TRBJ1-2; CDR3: ASSLGGDYGYT
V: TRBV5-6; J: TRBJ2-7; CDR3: ASSSSGEQY
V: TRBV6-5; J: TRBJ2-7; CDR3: ASSYSTGGGSYEQY
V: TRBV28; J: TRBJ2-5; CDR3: ASSLPGSLGETQY
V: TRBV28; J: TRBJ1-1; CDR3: ASSLEKGLNTEAF
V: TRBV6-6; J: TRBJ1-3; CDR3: ASSVQGAGNTIY
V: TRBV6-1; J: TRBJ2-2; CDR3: ASSGTYGNTGELF
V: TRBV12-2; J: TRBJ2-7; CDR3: ASRQDVVKR
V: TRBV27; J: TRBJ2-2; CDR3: ASSGGLAEIPTGELF
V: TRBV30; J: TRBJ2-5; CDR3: AWRFTSVETQY
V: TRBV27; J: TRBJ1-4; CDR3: ASSRQGAGEKLF
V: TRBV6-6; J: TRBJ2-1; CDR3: ASSYSRGGLYNEQF
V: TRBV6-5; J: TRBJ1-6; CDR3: ASSYGKPNSPLH
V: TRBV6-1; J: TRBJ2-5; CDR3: ASSLQPQGRETQY
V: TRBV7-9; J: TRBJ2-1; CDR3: ASSRKGAVKENEQF
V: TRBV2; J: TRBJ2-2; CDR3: ASEYRVTGELF
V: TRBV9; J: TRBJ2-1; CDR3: ASSGTSGAYNEQF
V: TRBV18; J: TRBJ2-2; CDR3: ASSPVTTNTGELF
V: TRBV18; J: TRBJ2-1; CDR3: ASSPPGTGGFEQF
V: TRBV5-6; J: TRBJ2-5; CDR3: ASSWMGSRQETQY
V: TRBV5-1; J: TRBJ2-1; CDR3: ASSLRTNNNEQF